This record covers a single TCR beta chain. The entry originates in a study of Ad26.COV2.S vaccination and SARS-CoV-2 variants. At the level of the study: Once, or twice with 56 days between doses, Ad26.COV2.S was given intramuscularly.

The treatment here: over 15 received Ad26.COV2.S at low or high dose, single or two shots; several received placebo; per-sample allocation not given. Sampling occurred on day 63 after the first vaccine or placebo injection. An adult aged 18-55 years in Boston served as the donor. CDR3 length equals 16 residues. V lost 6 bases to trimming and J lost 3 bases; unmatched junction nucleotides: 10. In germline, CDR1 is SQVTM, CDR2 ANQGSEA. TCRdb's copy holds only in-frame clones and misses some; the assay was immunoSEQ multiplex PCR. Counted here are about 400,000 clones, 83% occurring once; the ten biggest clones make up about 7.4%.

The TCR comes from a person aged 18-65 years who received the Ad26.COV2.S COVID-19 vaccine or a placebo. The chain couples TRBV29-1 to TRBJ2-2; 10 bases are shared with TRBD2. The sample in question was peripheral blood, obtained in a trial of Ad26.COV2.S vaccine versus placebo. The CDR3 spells CSVLNLAGGDTGELFF. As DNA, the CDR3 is TGCAGCGTCCTTAACTTAGCGGGGGGCGACACCGGGGAGCTGTTTTTT.